This TCR beta chain is drawn from a study of PD-1 blockade in classical Hodgkin lymphoma. Overall study context: It was nivolumab at 3 mg/kg, given intravenously every 2 weeks, that patients received.

Here immunoSEQ multiplex PCR was the method, and the copy in TCRdb shows in-frame clones only, minus some. This sample yields about 97,000 clones, of which approximately 80% are seen a single time; more than 9% belongs to the top ten. Findings and caveats of the study: Baseline TCR diversity was reportedly lower in newly diagnosed patients than in healthy donors. It was reported as lower still in relapsed/refractory patients. Complete responders' baseline diversity resembled that of newly diagnosed patients.

Every patient had relapsed following autologous stem cell transplantation, and cohorts differed in brentuximab vedotin exposure. With regard to this clone: Its cognate antigen is unknown.

This sequence was found in a human donor with classical Hodgkin lymphoma. The sample consisted of peripheral blood mononuclear cells (PBMCs), taken at baseline.

CDR3 loop: CASSLVVRGAGELFF. As DNA, the CDR3 is TGTGCCAGCAGCTTAGTCGTCAGGGGGGCCGGGGAGCTGTTTTTT. V is TRBV7-2 and J is TRBJ2-2; D may be TRBD1 (7 bases). From germline, CDR1 is SGHTA and CDR2 FQGNSA. V gave up 1 base and J gave up 6 bases, with 12 bases separating them. This CDR3 is 15 amino acids long.